This passage covers 26 T cell receptor beta chains from one sample sequenced in a study of response to subunit inactivated influenza vaccine. TCRdb used MiXCR to reprocess the RT-PCR reads, holding one entry per CDR3 protein. Here the sample spans 450,000 to 700,000 distinct CDR3 sequences, 11% to 15% being singletons. The sequencing used PBMCs from blood, collected 11 to 12 days after vaccination. These receptors originate from a man between 45 and 60 years old who received an inactivated influenza vaccine.

This clonotype was seen ten or more times. The J gene is TRBJ2-1, the V gene TRBV6-2 or TRBV6-3, with TRBD1 matching over 7 bases. V shed 0 bases, J shed 4 bases, and the junction held 12 bases outside the gene matches. In germline, CDR1 is MNHEY, CDR2 SVGEGT. The CDR3 is 18 amino acids. The CDR3 loop reads CASSYSIKGTAVYNEQFF. The CDR3 region has the DNA TGTGCCAGCAGTTACTCGATAAAGGGGACAGCGGTTTACAATGAGCAGTTCTTC.

In DNA form, the CDR3 reads TGTGCCAGCAGCCGAACCGGGGTGATAACAGATACGCAGTATTTT. It codes for CASSRTGVITDTQYF. V is TRBV7-3 and J is TRBJ2-3, with D maybe TRBD2 (5 bases). The CDR3 spans 15 residues. Between the trimmed V and J ends, which lost 5 bases and 3 bases, there was a span of 15 bases. Germline CDR1 and CDR2: SGHTA and FQGTGA.

This clonotype was seen a few times. The chain has TRBV25-1 and TRBJ1-3; D is possibly TRBD1 (5 bases). The V gene's germline CDR1 is MGHDK and CDR2 SYGVNS. The V gene lost 5 bases and the J gene lost 2 bases, with 10 bases spanning the gap. The CDR3 runs 14 residues. The CDR3 sequence is CASSRAGTGNTIYF. The CDR3, as DNA: TGTGCCAGCAGTCGGGCAGGGACTGGAAACACCATATATTTT.

V is TRBV5-1 and J is TRBJ2-7; 8 bases are shared with TRBD1. The J segment lost 0 bases and the V segment lost 3 bases, leaving 8 bases of the junction unmatched. The CDR3 has 16 amino acids. CDR1 and CDR2 (germline): SGHRS, YFSETQ. The CDR3 DNA is TGCGCCAGCAGCTCTGGAGGGACAGGACCCTCCTACGAGCAGTACTTC. Translation: CASSSGGTGPSYEQYF.

At least ten counts were recorded for this clonotype. The chain is built from TRBV6-5 and TRBJ2-7, with unresolved D. Germline V gene data show CDR1 as MNHEY and CDR2 as SVGAGI. V was clipped by 2 bases and J by 2 bases, with 10 bases between them. This CDR3 is built from 14 residues. CDR3 sequence: CASSYLDGPYEQYF. CDR3 sequence (DNA): TGTGCCAGCAGTTACCTGGACGGACCCTACGAGCAGTACTTC.

This clonotype was seen only a few times. The chain combines TRBV7-9 with TRBJ2-1; 7 bases agree with TRBD1. Trimming took 5 bases from V and 5 from J; bases not matched to a gene: 6. This CDR3 has 14 residues. CDR1 is SEHNR and CDR2 is FQNEAQ in the germline V gene (reference sequence). In DNA form, the CDR3 reads TGTGCCAGCAGCGCCACCAGGGGGAACAATGAGCAGTTCTTC. Its protein is CASSATRGNNEQFF.

The rearrangement joins TRBV20-1 to TRBJ2-5; D might be TRBD1 or TRBD2, each matching 5 bases. Germline-derived CDR1 and CDR2 are DFQATT and SNEGSKA (reference sequence). This CDR3 has 17 amino acids. V gave up 0 bases and J gave up 5 bases, with 22 bases separating them. CDR3 residues: CSARDPLWSPRGETQYF. CDR3 nucleotide sequence: TGCAGTGCTAGAGACCCTTTGTGGTCCCCGAGGGGTGAGACCCAGTACTTC.

J is TRBJ2-2 and V is TRBV5-1, with D maybe TRBD1 (6 bases). This CDR3 is built from 15 residues. In germline, CDR1 is SGHRS, CDR2 YFSETQ. Trimming cost V 4 bases and J 6 bases, with 16 bases left between them. The CDR3 loop reads CASSPVAGAPGELFF. CDR3 nucleotide sequence: TGCGCCAGCAGCCCCGTGGCAGGGGCCCCCGGGGAGCTGTTTTTT.

V usage is TRBV7-9 and J usage is TRBJ2-3; a possible D gene is TRBD1 (6 bases). The V end was cut by 5 bases, the J end by 2 bases, with 17 bases between. The germline gives CDR1 SEHNR, CDR2 FQNEAQ (reference sequence). This CDR3 has 16 residues. CDR3 sequence: CASSVDRSLTTDTQYF. DNA for the CDR3: TGTGCCAGCAGCGTAGACAGGTCCCTAACCACAGATACGCAGTATTTT.

This clonotype turned up a few times. The chain links TRBV12-3 or TRBV12-4 to TRBJ1-2; no definite D call. This CDR3 spans 14 amino acids. Trimming pared 2 bases from V and 6 bases from J, leaving 13 bases between. CDR3 nucleotide sequence: TGTGCCAGCAGTTTACTCCCGGTTTTAGATGGCTACACCTTC. Translated: CASSLLPVLDGYTF.

This chain uses TRBV7-2 with TRBJ2-3; 8 nucleotides agree with TRBD1. The CDR3 sequence is 14 residues long. In germline, CDR1 is SGHTA, CDR2 FQGNSA. The CDR3 DNA reads TGTGCGGCCAGGGGGCGGGGCCCAACAGATACGCAGTATTTT. The encoded protein is CAARGRGPTDTQYF.

This clonotype came up a few times. This sequence joins TRBV27 and TRBJ2-5; 8 bases match TRBD2. Germline values: CDR1 MNHEY, CDR2 SMNVEV (reference sequence). This CDR3 spans 17 amino acids. V lost 6 bases and J lost 5; bases outside the gene matches: 17. In DNA form, the CDR3 reads TGTGCCAGCAGCCCGAGGGGACTAGAGGGTTTCTGGGAGACCCAGTACTTC. Protein product: CASSPRGLEGFWETQYF.

This clonotype showed up just a few times. The chain employs TRBV20-1 and TRBJ2-7; D tentatively reads TRBD1 or TRBD2 (5 bases each). CDR3 length: 13 residues. The V end lost 6 bases, the J end lost 3 bases, and 15 bases lay between the germline ends. The germline V gene has CDR1 DFQATT and CDR2 SNEGSKA (reference sequence). CDR3 region: CSADRDGIYEQYF. The CDR3 DNA is TGCAGTGCGGACCGGGACGGAATCTACGAGCAGTACTTC.

The V gene is TRBV20-1, the J gene TRBJ2-1; D is perhaps TRBD1 or TRBD2 (6 bases each). The CDR3 consists of 14 residues. Between the trimmed V and J ends, which lost 4 bases and 9 bases, there was a span of 19 bases. The germline V gene encodes CDR1 DFQATT and CDR2 SNEGSKA (reference sequence). The CDR3 here is CSAMTGGRRGEQFF. In nucleotides, the CDR3 is TGCAGTGCTATGACTGGGGGGCGGAGGGGTGAGCAGTTCTTC.

This clonotype was observed a handful of times. The chain couples TRBV5-1 to TRBJ2-2; D is possibly TRBD1 or TRBD2 (5 bases each). Germline CDR1 is SGHRS and CDR2 is YFSETQ. The CDR3 has 17 amino acids. The V and J ends lost 3 bases and 5 bases respectively, with 20 bases between them. The CDR3 nucleotides read TGCGCCAGCAGCTCGGGACCCCAGCTTAAGGGGACCGGGGAGCTGTTTTTT. Its protein product is CASSSGPQLKGTGELFF. Supplemented by reference TRBV5-1 and TRBJ2-2, the full variable domain reads KAGVTQTPRYLIKTRGQQVTLSCSPISGHRSVSWYQQTPGQGLQFLFEYFSETQRNKGNFPGRFSGRQFSNSRSEMNVSTLELGDSALYLCASSSGPQLKGTGELFFGEGSRLTVL.

A few counts support this clonotype. This chain joins TRBV7-2 and TRBJ2-7, with 9 bases matching TRBD1. V lost 0 bases and J lost 7; bases outside the gene matches: 10. CDR3 size: 16 residues. From germline, CDR1 is SGHTA and CDR2 FQGNSA. The CDR3 loop reads CASSLAFAGTGNEQYF. DNA of the CDR3: TGTGCCAGCAGCTTAGCCTTCGCCGGGACAGGGAATGAGCAGTACTTC. Supplemented by reference TRBV7-2 and TRBJ2-7, the full variable domain reads GAGVSQSPSNKVTEKGKDVELRCDPISGHTALYWYRQSLGQGLEFLIYFQGNSAPDKSGLPSDRFSAERTGGSVSTLTIQRTQQEDSAVYLCASSLAFAGTGNEQYFGPGTRLTVT.

CDR3 coding DNA: TGTGCCAGCAGCAAAGGACAGCGGGCGGCCCTCCACTTT. It translates to CASSKGQRAALHF. This chain uses TRBV7-2 with TRBJ1-6; perhaps TRBD1 as D (6 bases). There are 13 residues in the CDR3. Germline lookup yields CDR1 SGHTA and CDR2 FQGNSA. V lost 5 bases, J lost 14 bases, and 16 bases lay in between.

J is TRBJ2-1 and V is TRBV27; the match to TRBD1 covers 7 bases. Germline V lookup: CDR1 MNHEY, CDR2 SMNVEV (reference sequence). Losses at the gene ends were 7 bases for V and 5 bases for J; bases not matched to a gene: 8. The CDR3 contains 14 residues. The CDR3 loop reads CASTRDRHNNEQFF. Here the CDR3 DNA reads TGTGCCAGCACCCGGGACAGACATAACAATGAGCAGTTCTTC.

The V and J genes are TRBV12-3 or TRBV12-4 and TRBJ1-2; the D is unclear. Trimming cost V 2 bases and J 4 bases, with 8 bases left between them. CDR3 length equals 13 residues. The CDR3 loop reads CASSLSPGYGYTF. The DNA for the CDR3 is TGTGCCAGCAGTTTATCCCCTGGCTATGGCTACACCTTC.

The chain is built from TRBV30 and TRBJ1-5; D is ambiguous. With 2 bases removed from V and 6 bases from J, the gap between germline ends came to 2 bases. This CDR3 comprises 10 residues. From germline, CDR1 is GTSNPN and CDR2 SVGIG (reference sequence). CDR3 sequence (DNA): TGTGCCTGGAGTCCTCAGCCCCAGCATTTT. It encodes CAWSPQPQHF.

This clonotype was observed a few times. The rearrangement joins TRBV29-1 to TRBJ2-7; the D is unclear. Germline V lookup: CDR1 SQVTM, CDR2 ANQGSEA. V gave up 6 bases and J gave up 2 bases, with 11 bases separating them. CDR3 length: 12 residues. DNA of the CDR3: TGCAGCGTACGTACGGGCACCTACGAGCAGTACTTC. Its protein is CSVRTGTYEQYF.

V is TRBV18 and J is TRBJ1-2; D is uncertain. V was pared by 3 bases and J by 2 bases, with 10 bases between. The germline CDR1 and CDR2 sequences are KGHSH and LQKENI. The CDR3 totals 14 residues. CDR3 sequence reads: CASSPSDGNYGYTF. In nucleotides, the CDR3 is TGTGCCAGCTCACCTTCAGACGGGAACTATGGCTACACCTTC.

In regard to this clonotype: A much larger clone differs from this one at a single base, so this may be a read error. The V call is TRBV15, the J call TRBJ2-7; D may be TRBD2 (5 bases). Germline V gives CDR1 LNHNV, CDR2 YYDKDF (reference sequence). Trimming took 0 bases from V and 6 from J, leaving 6 bases between them. This CDR3 has 12 residues. CDR3 in DNA: TGTGCCACCAGCAGAGATCGGGGCGAGCAGTACTTC. It specifies CATSRDRGEQYF.

V usage is TRBV15 and J usage is TRBJ1-1; no firm D call. V was pared by 3 bases and J by 5 bases, with 16 bases between. From germline, CDR1 is LNHNV and CDR2 YYDKDF (reference sequence). The CDR3 length is 15 residues. The CDR3: CATSSQPNTWTEAFF. The CDR3 DNA reads TGTGCCACCAGCAGCCAACCCAATACCTGGACTGAAGCTTTCTTT.

This clonotype was seen only a few times. This chain uses TRBV5-1 with TRBJ2-7; D uncertain. The CDR3 runs to 13 residues. The germline V gene has CDR1 SGHRS and CDR2 YFSETQ. Trimming took off 4 bases at V and 0 bases at J, with 8 bases between the two ends. This chain's CDR3 is CASSVRTSYEQYF. As DNA, the CDR3 is TGCGCCAGCAGCGTGAGGACCTCCTACGAGCAGTACTTC.

Many counts were recorded for this clonotype. The genes are TRBV28 and TRBJ1-5; perhaps TRBD1 as D (6 bases). V was shortened by 7 bases and J by 1 base, with 14 bases between the two germline ends. Germline CDR1 MDHEN, CDR2 SYDVKM. The CDR3 sequence is 15 residues long. This CDR3 is CASTPLGGSNQPQHF. In DNA form, the CDR3 reads TGTGCCAGCACCCCCTTAGGGGGAAGCAATCAGCCCCAGCATTTT. The whole variable domain, remainder taken from reference TRBV28 and TRBJ1-5, is DVKVTQSSRYLVKRTGEKVFLECVQDMDHENMFWYRQDPGLGLRLIYFSYDVKMKEKGDIPEGYSVSREKKERFSLILESASTNQTSMYLCASTPLGGSNQPQHFGDGTRLSIL.